These T cell receptor beta chains were read from a single sample in a study of OX40 agonist ivuxolimab in advanced cancers. Sequencing used immunoSEQ multiplex PCR; TCRdb keeps in-frame clones, though not all of them. Found here are about 150,000 clones, 94% of them singletons; the top ten hold under 0.4%. Sequencing was performed on CD4+ or CD8+ T cells sorted from blood, taken in a trial of the OX40 agonist ivuxolimab. These receptors were obtained from an adult with an advanced solid tumor such as melanoma, head and neck, liver or kidney cancer. The CDR3 runs from the conserved cysteine through the conserved F or W. D genes are given only for firm matches. Clone size appears in some rows only: once, few, many, or a class for an expanded clone.

d_gene	j_gene	v_gene	abundance	CDR3aa	CDR3nt
.	TRBJ1-2	TRBV7-9	.	CASSSSIGYTF	TGTGCCAGCAGCTCTAGCATAGGCTACACCTTC
.	TRBJ1-2	TRBV29-1	.	CSVGPEGPDGYTF	TGCAGCGTGGGCCCGGAGGGGCCGGATGGCTACACCTTC
.	TRBJ2-2	TRBV4-3	.	CASSQEGGGELFF	TGCGCCAGCAGCCAAGAGGGTGGCGGGGAGCTGTTTTTT
TRBD1	TRBJ2-5	TRBV7-9	once	CASSRGTGRTQYF	TGTGCCAGCAGCCGAGGGACAGGCCGAACCCAGTACTTC
.	TRBJ1-2	TRBV5-1	.	CASSFLGDNYGYTF	TGCGCCAGCAGCTTTTTAGGGGACAACTATGGCTACACCTTC
.	TRBJ1-2	TRBV9	.	CASSVEGQTFGGYTF	TGTGCCAGCAGCGTAGAAGGTCAGACCTTTGGTGGTTACACCTTC
.	TRBJ2-7	TRBV7-2	once	CASSLGSGQLPYEQYF	TGTGCCAGCAGCTTAGGATCGGGGCAGCTCCCCTACGAGCAGTACTTC
TRBD1	TRBJ1-1	TRBV11-2	.	CASSLESQGAAFF	TGTGCCAGCAGCTTAGAGTCGCAGGGGGCAGCTTTCTTT
.	TRBJ1-1	TRBV20-1	.	CRAKGGTEAFF	TGCAGGGCTAAGGGTGGCACTGAAGCTTTCTTT
.	TRBJ2-5	TRBV20-1	.	CSARAGETQYF	TGCAGTGCCCGAGCGGGAGAGACCCAGTACTTC
.	TRBJ1-2	TRBV13	.	CASSLGGYGYTF	TGTGCCAGCAGCTTAGGCGGATATGGCTACACCTTC
TRBD2	TRBJ2-3	TRBV5-4	.	CASSPGASGDTQYF	TGTGCCAGCAGCCCTGGGGCTAGCGGGGATACGCAGTATTTT
TRBD2	TRBJ2-1	TRBV7-2	.	CASSLMGLANYNEQFF	TGTGCCAGCAGCTTAATGGGACTAGCGAACTACAATGAGCAGTTCTTC
.	TRBJ2-2	TRBV7-7	.	CASRRGENTGELFF	TGTGCCAGCCGAAGGGGTGAAAACACCGGGGAGCTGTTTTTT
.	TRBJ2-5	TRBV2	.	CASSEQGSGETQYF	TGTGCCAGCAGTGAGCAAGGTTCGGGGGAGACCCAGTACTTC
TRBD2	TRBJ2-5	TRBV5-1	.	CASSRGGQETQYF	TGCGCCAGCAGCCGGGGGGGACAAGAGACCCAGTACTTC
.	TRBJ2-7	TRBV19	.	CASSPKIPGPGSYEQYF	TGTGCCAGTAGTCCGAAGATTCCGGGACCGGGGTCCTACGAGCAGTACTTC
.	TRBJ1-5	TRBV7-2	.	CASSPGQPYQPQHF	TGTGCCAGCAGCCCTGGTCAGCCCTATCAGCCCCAGCATTTT
.	TRBJ2-2	TRBV18	once	CASSPLQGYTGELFF	TGTGCCAGCTCACCTTTACAGGGCTACACCGGGGAGCTGTTTTTT
.	TRBJ1-1	TRBV7-2	.	CASSLALFSDAGSVF	TGTGCCAGCAGCTTAGCCCTGTTCTCGGACGCCGGTTCGGTCTTT
TRBD1	TRBJ2-1	TRBV6-1	.	CASSARTGGYNEQFF	TGTGCCAGCAGTGCCCGGACAGGGGGCTACAATGAGCAGTTCTTC
.	TRBJ1-6	TRBV25-1	.	CASSELNSPLHF	TGTGCCAGCAGTGAGCTAAATTCACCCCTCCACTTT
TRBD2	TRBJ2-1	TRBV27	once	CASSTRGSGSLHEQFF	TGTGCCAGCAGTACCCGGGGTAGCGGGAGTTTGCATGAGCAGTTCTTC
TRBD2	TRBJ2-2	TRBV19	.	CASSAGLAGMANTGELFF	TGTGCCAGTAGTGCCGGACTAGCGGGAATGGCGAACACCGGGGAGCTGTTTTTT
.	TRBJ1-2	TRBV10-1	.	CASSEEQEYGYTF	TGCGCCAGCAGTGAGGAACAGGAGTATGGCTACACCTTC
.	TRBJ2-5	TRBV7-2	.	CASSWGGSQETQYF	TGTGCCAGCAGCTGGGGGGGCTCCCAAGAGACCCAGTACTTC
TRBD1	TRBJ1-2	TRBV19	.	CASSIGQGADGYTF	TGTGCCAGTAGTATCGGACAGGGGGCGGATGGCTACACCTTC
TRBD1	TRBJ1-4	TRBV27	.	CASRDRGGEKLFF	TGTGCCAGCAGGGACAGGGGAGGTGAAAAACTGTTTTTT
.	TRBJ1-1	TRBV21-1	.	CASSKVAGGYTEAFF	TGTGCCAGCAGCAAAGTCGCAGGGGGCTACACTGAAGCTTTCTTT
TRBD1	TRBJ2-1	TRBV9	.	CASSSRTGGTGEQFF	TGTGCCAGCAGCTCCCGGACAGGGGGGACGGGTGAGCAGTTCTTC
.	TRBJ2-3	TRBV9	.	CASSVVGASDTQYF	TGTGCCAGCAGCGTAGTGGGGGCGTCAGATACGCAGTATTTT
.	TRBJ2-4	TRBV7-2	.	CASVFDRQNIQYF	TGTGCCAGCGTCTTTGACCGGCAAAACATTCAGTACTTC
TRBD1	TRBJ2-5	TRBV5-1	.	CASSLAGRGRQETQYF	TGCGCCAGCAGCTTGGCCGGCAGGGGGCGCCAAGAGACCCAGTACTTC
.	TRBJ2-3	TRBV19	.	CASSIWGRGSDTQYF	TGTGCCAGTAGTATCTGGGGAAGGGGGTCAGATACGCAGTATTTT
.	TRBJ1-6	TRBV5-1	few	CASSLEGPHNSPLHF	TGCGCCAGCAGCTTGGAGGGGCCCCATAATTCACCCCTCCACTTT
.	TRBJ2-3	TRBV29-1	.	CSVDLLGDTQYF	TGCAGCGTAGACCTCCTAGGAGATACGCAGTATTTT
.	TRBJ1-1	TRBV28	.	CASSSLYTEAFF	TGTGCCAGCAGCTCCTTATACACTGAAGCTTTCTTT
.	TRBJ1-5	TRBV19	.	CASTPGQLYSNQPQHF	TGTGCCAGTACCCCGGGACAACTTTATAGCAATCAGCCCCAGCATTTT
.	TRBJ1-2	TRBV28	.	CVSGNYGYTF	TGTGTGTCGGGAAACTATGGCTACACCTTC
.	TRBJ2-2	TRBV7-9	.	CASSLGSISTGELFF	TGTGCCAGCAGCTTAGGAAGTATCAGCACCGGGGAGCTGTTTTTT
.	TRBJ2-3	TRBV5-1	.	CASSLEGREVGDTQYF	TGCGCCAGCAGCTTGGAAGGCAGGGAGGTCGGAGATACGCAGTATTTT
TRBD1	TRBJ1-2	TRBV6-5	.	CASTQGAGVYGYTF	TGTGCCAGCACCCAGGGGGCCGGGGTCTATGGCTACACCTTC
TRBD1	TRBJ1-1	TRBV18	.	CASSFRTGANTEAFF	TGTGCCAGCTCATTCCGGACAGGGGCGAACACTGAAGCTTTCTTT
TRBD2	TRBJ2-1	TRBV11-3	.	CASSPRTSAYNEQFF	TGTGCCAGCAGCCCCCGGACTAGCGCCTACAATGAGCAGTTCTTC
.	TRBJ2-7	TRBV4-3	.	CASSQAQGYEQYF	TGCGCCAGCAGCCAAGCACAGGGTTACGAGCAGTACTTC
TRBD1	TRBJ2-1	TRBV18	.	CASSTARGQYNEQFF	TGTGCCAGCTCAACGGCAAGGGGGCAATACAATGAGCAGTTCTTC
.	TRBJ1-2	TRBV7-8	.	CASSLRIGRQANYGYTF	TGTGCCAGCAGCTTAAGGATTGGACGGCAAGCTAACTATGGCTACACCTTC
.	TRBJ1-2	TRBV5-4	.	CASSFQGKKHGYTF	TGTGCCAGCAGCTTTCAGGGTAAGAAGCATGGCTACACCTTC
.	TRBJ1-6	TRBV6-1	.	CASSEVQGYNSPLHF	TGTGCCAGCAGTGAAGTGCAGGGGTATAATTCACCCCTCCACTTT